The 10 T cell receptor beta chains reported below all come from one sample, sequenced in a study of technical replicates of blood from several donors (dated by TCRdb to about 2017). The library came from the immunoSEQ multiplex PCR assay. This is the immuneACCESS table as TCRdb keeps it, with only in-frame sequences that have V and J called. A part of the clones is gone; compared with another copy, unresolved V genes explain less than half, and the rest is unexplained. The sample table shows more than 65,000 clones, and roughly 95% are seen once. Roughly 0.24% of the sample lies in the top ten. The sequencing sample was made of T cells isolated from PBMCs. The source is a human donor in good health.

V and J are TRBV10-1 and TRBJ2-7; 7 bases are a match to TRBD1. Trimming took 6 bases from V and 6 from J; bases not matched to a gene: 8. CDR1 and CDR2 from the germline V gene are WNHNN and SYGVQD (reference sequence). The CDR3 is 13 residues long. The CDR3 spells CASSPTGEGEQYF. Here the CDR3 DNA reads TGCGCCAGCAGCCCAACAGGGGAAGGCGAGCAGTACTTC.

This chain joins TRBV28 and TRBJ1-2; D remains unclear. The germline V gene encodes CDR1 MDHEN and CDR2 SYDVKM. The CDR3 runs 13 residues. The V gene lost 5 bases and the J gene lost 4 bases, with 11 bases spanning the gap. CDR3 sequence reads: CASSSKGVYGYTF. CDR3 bases: TGTGCCAGCAGTAGCAAGGGAGTCTATGGCTACACCTTC.

J is TRBJ2-2 and V is TRBV5-6; 7 bases align to TRBD1. The germline V gene encodes CDR1 SGHDT and CDR2 YYEEEE. Germline trimming cut 0 bases from V and 9 bases from J; bases unmatched to any gene: 5. The CDR3 loop spans 14 amino acids. The CDR3 region has the DNA TGTGCCAGCAGCTTGGTTGGGACAGAGAGGGAGCTGTTTTTT. This encodes CASSLVGTERELFF.

The chain uses TRBV6-5 and TRBJ1-5; 7 nucleotides align to TRBD1. This CDR3 region has 14 residues. J was trimmed by 1 base and V by 6 bases; bases with no gene match: 3. Germline CDR1 reads MNHEY; CDR2 reads SVGAGI. DNA of the CDR3: TGTGCCAGCAGATCGACAGGGAGCAATCAGCCCCAGCATTTT. It specifies CASRSTGSNQPQHF.

For the CDR3, the DNA is TGTGCCAGCAGCCGAATCACAGGGAACACTGAAGCTTTCTTT. Translated: CASSRITGNTEAFF. The V gene is TRBV11-3, the J gene TRBJ1-1, with D possibly TRBD1 on 5 matching bases. The CDR3 is made up of 14 amino acids. Trimming pared 5 bases from V and 1 base from J, leaving 11 bases between. Germline assignment: CDR1 SGHNT and CDR2 YENEEA.

The J gene is TRBJ2-1, the V gene TRBV11-3; 9 bases are shared with TRBD1. This CDR3 has 15 amino acids. CDR1 is SGHNT, CDR2 YENEEA, per germline. J gave up 4 bases and V 5 bases, and 6 bases lay outside the gene matches. CDR3 amino acids: CASSHRDRDYNEQFF. DNA of the CDR3: TGTGCCAGCAGCCATCGGGACAGGGATTACAATGAGCAGTTCTTC.

The V gene is TRBV12-2, the J gene TRBJ2-1; the D call of TRBD2 is as the table states it, not checked on the DNA. TRBV12-2 is a documented pseudogene. This CDR3 region has 15 residues. CDR3: CASRLVRGGIYEQFF. CDR3 coding DNA: TGTGCAAGTCGCTTAGTGAGGGGGGGCATTTATGAGCAGTTCTTC.

CDR3: CASSSGTTRETQYF. Written as DNA, the CDR3 is TGCGCCAGCAGCTCCGGGACTACTAGGGAGACCCAGTACTTC. The chain is built from TRBV5-1 and TRBJ2-5; 7 bases are shared with TRBD2. J lost 5 bases, V lost 3 bases, and 7 bases had no gene match. The CDR3 is 14 amino acids. Looked up from germline, CDR1 is SGHRS and CDR2 is YFSETQ.

In this sample, this clone turned up once. V is TRBV28 and J is TRBJ2-1; D might be TRBD2 (6 bases). With 7 bases removed from V and 0 bases from J, the gap between germline ends came to 16 bases. Germline CDR1 MDHEN, CDR2 SYDVKM. The CDR3 extends over 16 amino acids. The CDR3: CASTRLAVSSYNEQFF. CDR3 DNA: TGTGCCAGCACCCGGTTAGCGGTAAGCTCCTACAATGAGCAGTTCTTC.

This clone has only one observation. The chain carries TRBV5-1 and TRBJ2-1, with D possibly TRBD1 on 6 matching bases. CDR3 length: 16 residues. CDR1 and CDR2 (germline): SGHRS, YFSETQ. The ends were cut back, 0 bases at V and 1 base at J, with 11 bases in the middle. The CDR3 region is CASSLGPRGSYNEQFF. The DNA for the CDR3 is TGCGCCAGCAGCTTGGGGCCCAGGGGTTCCTACAATGAGCAGTTCTTC.